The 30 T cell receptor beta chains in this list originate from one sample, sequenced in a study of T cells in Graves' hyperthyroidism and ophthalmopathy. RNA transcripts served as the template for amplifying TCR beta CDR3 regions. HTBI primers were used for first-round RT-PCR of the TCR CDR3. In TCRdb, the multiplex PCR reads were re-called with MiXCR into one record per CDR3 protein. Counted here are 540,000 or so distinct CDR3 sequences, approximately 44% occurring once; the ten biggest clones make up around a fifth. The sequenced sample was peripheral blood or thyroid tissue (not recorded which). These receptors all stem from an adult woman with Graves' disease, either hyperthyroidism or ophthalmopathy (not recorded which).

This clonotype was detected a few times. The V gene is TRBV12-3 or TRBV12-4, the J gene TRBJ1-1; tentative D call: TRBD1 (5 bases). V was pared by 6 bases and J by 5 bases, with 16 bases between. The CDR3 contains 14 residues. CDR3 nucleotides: TGTGCCAGCAGCCTGCCCTCGGGGGGAACTGAAGCTTTCTTT. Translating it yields CASSLPSGGTEAFF.

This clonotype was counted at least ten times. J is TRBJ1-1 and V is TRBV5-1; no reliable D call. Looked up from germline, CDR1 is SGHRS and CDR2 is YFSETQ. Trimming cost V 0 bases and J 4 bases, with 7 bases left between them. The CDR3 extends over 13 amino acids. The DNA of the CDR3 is TGCGCCAGCAGCTTGGGAGGTCGCACTGAAGCTTTCTTT. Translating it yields CASSLGGRTEAFF.

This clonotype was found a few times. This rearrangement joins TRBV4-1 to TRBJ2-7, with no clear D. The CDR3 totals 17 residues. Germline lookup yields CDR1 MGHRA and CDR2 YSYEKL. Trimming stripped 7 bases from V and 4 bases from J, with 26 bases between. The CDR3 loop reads CASKLTPATVLFYEQYF. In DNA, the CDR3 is TGCGCCAGCAAACTTACCCCTGCCACCGTTCTTTTTTACGAGCAGTACTTC.

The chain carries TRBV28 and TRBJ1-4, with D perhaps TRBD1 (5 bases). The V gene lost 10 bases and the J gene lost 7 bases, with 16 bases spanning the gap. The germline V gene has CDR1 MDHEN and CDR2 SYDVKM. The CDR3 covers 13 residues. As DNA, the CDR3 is TGTGCCAACAGGACCGAGTGGCGTGAAAAACTGTTTTTT. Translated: CANRTEWREKLFF.

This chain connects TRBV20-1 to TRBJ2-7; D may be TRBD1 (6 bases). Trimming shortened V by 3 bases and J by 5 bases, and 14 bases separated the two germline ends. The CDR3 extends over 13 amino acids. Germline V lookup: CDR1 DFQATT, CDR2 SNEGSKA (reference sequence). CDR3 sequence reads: CSARSGQINEQYF. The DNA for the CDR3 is TGCAGTGCTAGGTCAGGACAGATCAACGAGCAGTACTTC.

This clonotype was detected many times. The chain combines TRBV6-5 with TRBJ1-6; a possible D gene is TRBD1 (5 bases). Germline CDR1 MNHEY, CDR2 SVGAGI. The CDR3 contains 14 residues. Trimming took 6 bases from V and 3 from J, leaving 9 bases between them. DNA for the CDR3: TGTGCCAGCAGGGGGGACGGCTATAATTCACCCCTCCACTTT. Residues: CASRGDGYNSPLHF.

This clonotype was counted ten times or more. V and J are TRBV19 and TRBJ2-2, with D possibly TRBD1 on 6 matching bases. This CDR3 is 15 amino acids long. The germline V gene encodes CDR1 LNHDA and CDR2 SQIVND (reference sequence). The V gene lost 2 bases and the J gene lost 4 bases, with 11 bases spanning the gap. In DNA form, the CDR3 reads TGTGCCAGTAGTATACGGACAGAAGCCACCGGGGAGCTGTTTTTT. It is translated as CASSIRTEATGELFF.

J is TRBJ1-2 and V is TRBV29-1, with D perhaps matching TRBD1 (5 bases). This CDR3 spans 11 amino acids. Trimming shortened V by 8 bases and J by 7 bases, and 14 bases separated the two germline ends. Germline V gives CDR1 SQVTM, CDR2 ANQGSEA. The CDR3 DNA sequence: TGCAGCATCAACGGGGCGTCTGGCTACACCTTC. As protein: CSINGASGYTF.

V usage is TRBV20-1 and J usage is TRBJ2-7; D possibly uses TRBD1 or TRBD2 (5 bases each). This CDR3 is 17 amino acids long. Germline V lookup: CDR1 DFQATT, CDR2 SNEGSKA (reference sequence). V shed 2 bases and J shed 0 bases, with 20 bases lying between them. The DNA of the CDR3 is TGCAGTGCTAGATACTTGGCGAGGGCAGGGAGCTCCTACGAGCAGTACTTC. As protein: CSARYLARAGSSYEQYF.

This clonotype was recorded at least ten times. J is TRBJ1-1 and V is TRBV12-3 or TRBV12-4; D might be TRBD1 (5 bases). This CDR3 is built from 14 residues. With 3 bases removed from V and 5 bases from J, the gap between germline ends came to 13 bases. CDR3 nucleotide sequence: TGTGCCAGCAGTTTCGTTGGGGGGGGGACTGAAGCTTTCTTT. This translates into CASSFVGGGTEAFF.

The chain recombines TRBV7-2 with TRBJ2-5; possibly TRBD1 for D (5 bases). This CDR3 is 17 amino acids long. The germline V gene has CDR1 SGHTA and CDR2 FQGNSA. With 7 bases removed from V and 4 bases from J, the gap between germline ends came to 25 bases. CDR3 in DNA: TGTGCCAGCAACCGAAACGGCGCAGGGTTGTCGGGAGAGACCCAGTACTTC. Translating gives CASNRNGAGLSGETQYF. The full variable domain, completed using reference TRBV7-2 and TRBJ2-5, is GAGVSQSPSNKVTEKGKDVELRCDPISGHTALYWYRQSLGQGLEFLIYFQGNSAPDKSGLPSDRFSAERTGGSVSTLTIQRTQQEDSAVYLCASNRNGAGLSGETQYFGPGTRLLVL.

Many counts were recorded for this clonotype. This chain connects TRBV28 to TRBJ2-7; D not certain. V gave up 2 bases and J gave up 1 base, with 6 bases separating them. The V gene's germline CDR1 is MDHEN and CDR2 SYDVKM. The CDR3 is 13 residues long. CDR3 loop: CASSLEQSYEQYF. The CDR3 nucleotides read TGTGCCAGCAGTTTAGAACAGTCCTACGAGCAGTACTTC. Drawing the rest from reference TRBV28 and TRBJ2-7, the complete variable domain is DVKVTQSSRYLVKRTGEKVFLECVQDMDHENMFWYRQDPGLGLRLIYFSYDVKMKEKGDIPEGYSVSREKKERFSLILESASTNQTSMYLCASSLEQSYEQYFGPGTRLTVT.

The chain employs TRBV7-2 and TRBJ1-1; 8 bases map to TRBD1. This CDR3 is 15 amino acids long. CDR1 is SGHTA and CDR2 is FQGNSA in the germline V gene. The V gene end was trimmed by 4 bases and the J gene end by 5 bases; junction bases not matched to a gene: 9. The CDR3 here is CASSSQGAVGTEAFF. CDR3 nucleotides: TGTGCCAGCAGCTCGCAGGGGGCGGTAGGGACTGAAGCTTTCTTT.

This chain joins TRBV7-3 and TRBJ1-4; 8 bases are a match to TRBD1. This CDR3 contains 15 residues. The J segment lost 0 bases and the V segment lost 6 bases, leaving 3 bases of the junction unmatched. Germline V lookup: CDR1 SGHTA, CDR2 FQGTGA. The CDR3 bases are TGTGCCAGCAGAGGACAGGGCGCAACTAATGAAAAACTGTTTTTT. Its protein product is CASRGQGATNEKLFF.

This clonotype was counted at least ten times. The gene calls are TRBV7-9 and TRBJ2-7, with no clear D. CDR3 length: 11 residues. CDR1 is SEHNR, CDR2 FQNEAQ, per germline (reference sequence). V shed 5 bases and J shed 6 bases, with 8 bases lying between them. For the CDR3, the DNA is TGTGCCAGCAGCCTGCGGTTCGAGCAGTACTTC. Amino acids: CASSLRFEQYF.

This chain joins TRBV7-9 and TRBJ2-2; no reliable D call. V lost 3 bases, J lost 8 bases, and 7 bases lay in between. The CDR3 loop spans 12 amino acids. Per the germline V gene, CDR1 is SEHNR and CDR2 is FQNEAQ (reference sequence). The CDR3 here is CASSFLSGELFF. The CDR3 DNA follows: TGTGCCAGCAGCTTTCTCTCTGGGGAGCTGTTTTTT.

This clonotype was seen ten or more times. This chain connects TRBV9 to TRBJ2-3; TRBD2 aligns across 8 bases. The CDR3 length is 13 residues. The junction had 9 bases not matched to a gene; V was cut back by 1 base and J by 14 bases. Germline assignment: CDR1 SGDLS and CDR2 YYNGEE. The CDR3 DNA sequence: TGTGCCAGCAGCGTATCCGGAGCGGGAGAGCGGTATTTT. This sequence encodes CASSVSGAGERYF.

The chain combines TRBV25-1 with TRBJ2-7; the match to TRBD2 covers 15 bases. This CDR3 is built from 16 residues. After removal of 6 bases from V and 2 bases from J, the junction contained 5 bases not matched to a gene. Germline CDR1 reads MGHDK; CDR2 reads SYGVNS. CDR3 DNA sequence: TGTGCCAGCAGCACGGGACTAGCGGGAGGTACCTACGAGCAGTACTTC. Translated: CASSTGLAGGTYEQYF.

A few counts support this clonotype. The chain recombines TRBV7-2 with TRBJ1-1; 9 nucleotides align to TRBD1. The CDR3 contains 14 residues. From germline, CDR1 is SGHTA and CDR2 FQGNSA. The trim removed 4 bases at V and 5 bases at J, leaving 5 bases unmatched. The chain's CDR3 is CASSWGQGGTEAFF. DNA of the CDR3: TGTGCCAGCAGCTGGGGACAGGGAGGTACTGAAGCTTTCTTT.

CDR3: CASSIMRDEQFF. As DNA, the CDR3 is TGTGCCAGTAGTATAATGAGAGATGAGCAGTTCTTC. This chain connects TRBV19 to TRBJ2-1; the D is unclear. This CDR3 region has 12 residues. Per the germline V gene, CDR1 is LNHDA and CDR2 is SQIVND (reference sequence). V was pared by 2 bases and J by 8 bases, with 7 bases between.

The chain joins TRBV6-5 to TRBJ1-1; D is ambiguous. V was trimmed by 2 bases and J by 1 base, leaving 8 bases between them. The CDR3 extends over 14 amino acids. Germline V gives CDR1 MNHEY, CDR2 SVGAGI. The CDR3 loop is CASSYLQANTEAFF. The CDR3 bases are TGTGCCAGCAGTTACCTACAAGCGAACACTGAAGCTTTCTTT.

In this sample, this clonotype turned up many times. The CDR3 DNA follows: TGTGCCAGCAGCCAAGAGGAAGAGACCCAGTACTTC. Translating it yields CASSQEEETQYF. This chain joins TRBV11-2 and TRBJ2-5; D gene unclear. Looked up from germline, CDR1 is SGHAT and CDR2 is FQNNGV. V dropped 5 bases and J dropped 3 bases, with 7 bases sitting between them. The CDR3 covers 12 residues.

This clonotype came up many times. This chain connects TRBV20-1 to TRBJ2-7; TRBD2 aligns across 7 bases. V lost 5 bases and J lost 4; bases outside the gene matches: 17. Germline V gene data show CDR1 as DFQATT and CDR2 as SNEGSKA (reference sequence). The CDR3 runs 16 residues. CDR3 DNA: TGCAGTGCTGTGATTGGGGGGGTCTCGGCAGGATACGAGCAGTACTTC. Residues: CSAVIGGVSAGYEQYF.

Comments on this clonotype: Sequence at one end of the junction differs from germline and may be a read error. The CDR3 loop reads CAASSLDRRVYEQYF. The CDR3 DNA reads TGTGCCGCCAGCAGCTTGGACAGGCGGGTCTACGAGCAGTACTTC. The V and J genes are TRBV15 and TRBJ2-7, with 7 bases matching TRBD1. The germline gives CDR1 LNHNV, CDR2 YYDKDF (reference sequence). The CDR3 loop spans 15 amino acids.

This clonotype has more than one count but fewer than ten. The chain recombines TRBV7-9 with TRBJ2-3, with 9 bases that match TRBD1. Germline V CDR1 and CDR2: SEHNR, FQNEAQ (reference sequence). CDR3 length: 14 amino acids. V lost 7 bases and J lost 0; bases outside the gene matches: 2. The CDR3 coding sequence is TGTGCCAGCAAGGGACAGGGAAGCACAGATACGCAGTATTTT. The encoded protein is CASKGQGSTDTQYF.

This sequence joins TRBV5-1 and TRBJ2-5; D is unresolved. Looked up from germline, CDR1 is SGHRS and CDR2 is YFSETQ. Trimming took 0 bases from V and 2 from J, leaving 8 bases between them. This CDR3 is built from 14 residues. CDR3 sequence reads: CASSLEYLQETQYF. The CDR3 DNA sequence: TGCGCCAGCAGCTTGGAGTACCTACAAGAGACCCAGTACTTC.

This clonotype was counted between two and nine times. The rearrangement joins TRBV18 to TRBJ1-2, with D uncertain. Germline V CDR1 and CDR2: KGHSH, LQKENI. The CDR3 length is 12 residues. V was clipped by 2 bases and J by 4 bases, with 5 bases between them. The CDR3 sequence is CASSPFGYGYTF. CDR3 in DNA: TGTGCCAGCTCACCATTCGGCTATGGCTACACCTTC.

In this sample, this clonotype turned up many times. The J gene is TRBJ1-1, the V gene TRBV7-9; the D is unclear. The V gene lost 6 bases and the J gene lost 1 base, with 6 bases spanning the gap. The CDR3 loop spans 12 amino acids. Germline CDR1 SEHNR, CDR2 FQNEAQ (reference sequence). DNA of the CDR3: TGTGCCAGCAGTTATACGAACACTGAAGCTTTCTTT. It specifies CASSYTNTEAFF.

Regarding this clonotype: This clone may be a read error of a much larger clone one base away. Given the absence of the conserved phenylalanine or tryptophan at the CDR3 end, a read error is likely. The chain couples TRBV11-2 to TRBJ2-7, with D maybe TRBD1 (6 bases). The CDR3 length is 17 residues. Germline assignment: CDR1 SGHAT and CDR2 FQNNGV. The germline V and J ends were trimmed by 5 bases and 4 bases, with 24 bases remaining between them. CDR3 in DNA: TGTGCCAGCAGCCCAGGGGATTCCCCCCTCAATCCTTACGAGCAGTACCTC. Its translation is CASSPGDSPLNPYEQYL.

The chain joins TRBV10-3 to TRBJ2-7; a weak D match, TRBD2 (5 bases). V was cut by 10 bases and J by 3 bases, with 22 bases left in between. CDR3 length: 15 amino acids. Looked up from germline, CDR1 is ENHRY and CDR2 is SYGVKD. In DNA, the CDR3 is TGTGCCACCACTCTTTCATCCCCGGCGGGCTACGAGCAGTACTTC. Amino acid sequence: CATTLSSPAGYEQYF.